This T cell receptor beta chain was sequenced in a study of blood T cells in healthy people across ages. In regard to this clonotype: What it binds is unknown.

The second PCR ran about 7 to 12 cycles with a sample-barcoded 5' primer and J-beta primers. A template-switch adaptor that had 12 random nucleotides put a tag on each cDNA molecule. TCRdb re-called the 5' RACE reads through MiXCR, storing one row per CDR3 protein. Here the sample spans roughly 2 million distinct CDR3 sequences, 49% being singletons. CDR3 length: 14 amino acids. Trimming took off 2 bases at V and 4 bases at J, with 12 bases between the two ends. Germline V gene sequence: CDR1 SGHRS, CDR2 YFSETQ. Study outcomes and limitations: Higher diversity and more naive CD4+ cells were features of long-lived donors, compared to aged donors.

Sequenced: blood. The receptor comes from a woman between 40 and 55 years old in good health. The chain combines TRBV5-1 with TRBJ1-2; no clear D. The CDR3 reads CASSFTEGPYGYTF. Here the CDR3 DNA reads TGCGCCAGCAGCTTTACCGAGGGCCCCTATGGCTACACCTTC.